What follows are 2 T cell receptor beta chains derived from one specimen sequenced in a study of blood T cell repertoires in COVID-19. Clones were read by immunoSEQ multiplex PCR, and TCRdb kept only the in-frame ones, dropping some. The sample carries 65,000 to 90,000 clones, roughly 84% recorded once. The source material was peripheral blood. The receptor set was obtained from a woman aged 55-69 years with acute or convalescent COVID-19.

This clone was found a few times. The chain uses TRBV6-1 and TRBJ1-4; no clear D. From germline, CDR1 is MNHNS and CDR2 SASEGT. V was trimmed by 3 bases and J by 8 bases, leaving 4 bases between them. The length of the CDR3 is 11 residues. Written as DNA, the CDR3 is TGTGCCAGCAGTGAGGCCGAAAAACTGTTTTTT. Protein: CASSEAEKLFF.

This clone has only a few counts. The J gene is TRBJ1-2, the V gene TRBV7-8; D not certain. CDR3 size: 15 residues. Germline CDR1 SGHVS, CDR2 FQNEAQ. The germline V and J ends were trimmed by 1 base and 6 bases, with 15 bases remaining between them. The CDR3, as DNA: TGTGCCAGCAGCTTAGAGCGTATAACCTCGGATGGCTACACCTTC. Encoded protein: CASSLERITSDGYTF.